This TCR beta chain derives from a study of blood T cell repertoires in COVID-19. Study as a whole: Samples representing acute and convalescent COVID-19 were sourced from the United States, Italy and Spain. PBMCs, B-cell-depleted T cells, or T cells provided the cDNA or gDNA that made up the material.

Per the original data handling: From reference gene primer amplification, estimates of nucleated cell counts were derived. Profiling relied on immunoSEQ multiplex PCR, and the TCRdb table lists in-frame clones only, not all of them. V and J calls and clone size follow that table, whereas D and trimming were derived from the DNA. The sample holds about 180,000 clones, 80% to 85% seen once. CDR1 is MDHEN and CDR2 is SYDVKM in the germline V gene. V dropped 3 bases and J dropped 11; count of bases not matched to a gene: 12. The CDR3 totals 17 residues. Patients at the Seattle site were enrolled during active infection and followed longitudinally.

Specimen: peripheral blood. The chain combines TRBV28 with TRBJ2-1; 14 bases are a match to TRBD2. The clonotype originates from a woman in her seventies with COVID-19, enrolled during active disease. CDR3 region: CASSFATSGRAHTKQFF. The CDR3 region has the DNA TGTGCCAGCAGTTTTGCGACTAGCGGGAGGGCCCATACAAAGCAGTTCTTC.